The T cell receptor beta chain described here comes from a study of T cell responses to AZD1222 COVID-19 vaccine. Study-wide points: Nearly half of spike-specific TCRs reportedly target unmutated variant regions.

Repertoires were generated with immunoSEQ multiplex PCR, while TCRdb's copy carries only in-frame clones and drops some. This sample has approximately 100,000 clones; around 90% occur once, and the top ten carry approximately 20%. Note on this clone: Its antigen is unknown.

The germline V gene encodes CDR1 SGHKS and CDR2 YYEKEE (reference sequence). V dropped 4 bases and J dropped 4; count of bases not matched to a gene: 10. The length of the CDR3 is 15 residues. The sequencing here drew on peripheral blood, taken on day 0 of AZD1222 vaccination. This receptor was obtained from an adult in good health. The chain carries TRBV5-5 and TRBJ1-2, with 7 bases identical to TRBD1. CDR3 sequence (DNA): TGTGCCAGCAGCCACGCGGGAGGGGGCCTCTATGGCTACACCTTC. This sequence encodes CASSHAGGGLYGYTF. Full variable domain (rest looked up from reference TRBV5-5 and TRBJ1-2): DAGVTQSPTHLIKTRGQQVTLRCSPISGHKSVSWYQQVLGQGPQFIFQYYEKEERGRGNFPDRFSARQFPNYSSELNVNALLLGDSALYLCASSHAGGGLYGYTFGSGTRLTVV.